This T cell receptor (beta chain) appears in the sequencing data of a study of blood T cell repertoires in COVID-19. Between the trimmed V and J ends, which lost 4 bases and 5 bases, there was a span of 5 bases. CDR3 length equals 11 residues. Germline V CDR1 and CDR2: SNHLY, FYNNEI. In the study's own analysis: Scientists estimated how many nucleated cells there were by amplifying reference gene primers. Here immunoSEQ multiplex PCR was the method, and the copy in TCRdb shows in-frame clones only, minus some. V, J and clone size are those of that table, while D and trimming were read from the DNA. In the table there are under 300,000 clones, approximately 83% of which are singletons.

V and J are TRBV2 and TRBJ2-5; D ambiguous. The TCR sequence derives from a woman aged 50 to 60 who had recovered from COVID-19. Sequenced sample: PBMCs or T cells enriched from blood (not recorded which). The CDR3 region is CASSVRETQYF. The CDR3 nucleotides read TGTGCCAGCAGTGTTCGGGAGACCCAGTACTTC.